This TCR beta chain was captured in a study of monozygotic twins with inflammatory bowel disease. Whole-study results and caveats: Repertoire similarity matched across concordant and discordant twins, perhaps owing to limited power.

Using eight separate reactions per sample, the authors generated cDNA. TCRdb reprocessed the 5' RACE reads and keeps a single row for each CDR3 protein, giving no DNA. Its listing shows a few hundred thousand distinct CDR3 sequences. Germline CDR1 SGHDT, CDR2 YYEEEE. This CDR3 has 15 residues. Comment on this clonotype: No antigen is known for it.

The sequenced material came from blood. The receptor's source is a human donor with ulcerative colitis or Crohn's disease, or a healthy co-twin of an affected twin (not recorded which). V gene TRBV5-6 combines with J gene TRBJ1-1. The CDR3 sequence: CASSSQGRGVTEAFF.